Listed here is a single TCR beta chain. Germline lookup yields CDR1 GTSNPN and CDR2 SVGIG (reference sequence). Trimming shortened V by 4 bases and J by 7 bases, and 17 bases separated the two germline ends. This CDR3 is 14 amino acids long. Once RNA had been extracted, it was reverse transcribed into cDNA to act as the sequencing template. The table came from immunoSEQ multiplex PCR; TCRdb's copy has only in-frame clones and leaves some out. The profile shows roughly 97,000 clones, 41% of them singletons. The data were obtained in a study of CD8+ T cells in alopecia areata. Study overall: In an open-label trial, patients got 5 to 10 mg tofacitinib twice daily.

The investigators collected lesional scalp punch biopsies and peripheral blood from alopecia areata patients. The rearrangement uses TRBV30 and TRBJ2-1, with TRBD1 as a possible D gene (6 bases). The sample comprised CD4+ T cells sorted from blood. The sequence was collected from a human donor with alopecia areata. The DNA for the CDR3 is TGTGCCTGGAAGTCTCAAGGGGGAAGAAATGAGCAGTTCTTC. Translating it yields CAWKSQGGRNEQFF.